This TCR beta chain was recorded in a study of T cell responses to AZD1222 COVID-19 vaccine (dated by TCRdb to the early 2020s). For the wider study: A total of over 230 trial participants underwent TCR sequencing, of whom about 200 had received two doses of AZD1222 and about 26 had received two doses of the MenACWY control vaccine. Trial participants were enrolled by age into 18-55, 56-69 and 70-plus year subgroups, with approximately 150, 28 and 58 TCR-sequenced participants respectively.

General study outcomes and caveats: Nearly half of unique spike-specific TCRs reportedly recognized epitopes outside regions mutated in the B.1.351 and B.1.1.7 variants. Conclusions about previously exposed vaccinees are limited, since just a handful of AZD1222 recipients were seropositive for SARS-CoV-2 at baseline. Because no day 14 peak-response samples were available, the repertoires could be characterized only after the peak T cell response. The 56-69-year group was small, and its depth increase did not reach significance, likely because of low power. Most participants were white British and females outnumbered males, and the authors suggested that clonal diversity may have been underestimated. Spike-specific TCR breadth and depth rose significantly after two AZD1222 doses compared with day 0 and with MenACWY recipients. Vaccine-associated CD4 TCRs spanned the whole spike protein, with dominant responses in regions 160-218 and 743-854.

This specimen's time point label, interpreted: about 28 days (+/-7) after the second vaccine dose. AZD1222 recipients with second doses at about 4 weeks or about 12 weeks were pooled, because spike-specific TCR depth and breadth did not differ between schedules. Vaccinee samples were obtained from the UK trials COV001 and COV002, which included a single-blind randomized controlled phase 2/3 trial of AZD1222 (ChAdOx1 nCoV-19) in healthy adults. For TCRbeta chain sequencing, PBMC samples were collected from trial participants at day 0 and at day 28 after the second dose. The CDR3 regions of human TCRbeta chains were analyzed by immunosequencing. The study's own analysis went as follows. TCRs in the repertoires were matched against a reference library of SARS-CoV-2-specific TCRs that had been generated with the MIRA antigen-specificity platform. Breadth was defined as the fraction of unique TCRs that were SARS-CoV-2-associated, and depth was defined as the fraction of total T cells that were SARS-CoV-2-associated. Using the MIRA data, each spike-specific TCR was assigned both to the spike region to which the TCR was reactive and to a CD4 or CD8 class. Log10-transformed breadth and depth values were compared by one-way ANOVA with Sidak's multiple comparisons tests. Drawn from immuneACCESS, this table holds only the in-frame rearrangements with V and J called that TCRdb kept. Clones are partly lost; checked studies trace under half to an unresolved V gene and leave the rest unexplained. That table furnishes V, J and clone size, whereas the DNA furnished D and trimming. This sample comprises about 99,000 clones, just over 90% of them detected only once. The top ten hold 6.5% to 10% of the sample.

On this clone itself: The antigen this receptor binds is unknown. Base qualities are not recorded, but no much larger clone differs from it by a single base.

Sequences SQVTM (CDR1) and ANQGSEA (CDR2) are obtained from the germline V gene. Trimming removed 4 bases from V and 1 base from J, leaving 20 bases between the germline ends. There are 17 amino acids in the CDR3, from cysteine to phenylalanine inclusive. The retained sequence is limited to the CDR3, 51 bases, with the frame set at the first base. This chain is built from TRBV29-1 and TRBJ2-1; no D gene can be assigned with confidence. The sequence was obtained from an adult who received the AZD1222 COVID-19 vaccine. This sample comprised peripheral blood, obtained 28 days after the second AZD1222 dose. The bases read TGCAGCGTTGTATTTATCCAGATTTACCGTTCCTACAATGAGCAGTTCTTC. This yields the protein CSVVFIQIYRSYNEQFF.